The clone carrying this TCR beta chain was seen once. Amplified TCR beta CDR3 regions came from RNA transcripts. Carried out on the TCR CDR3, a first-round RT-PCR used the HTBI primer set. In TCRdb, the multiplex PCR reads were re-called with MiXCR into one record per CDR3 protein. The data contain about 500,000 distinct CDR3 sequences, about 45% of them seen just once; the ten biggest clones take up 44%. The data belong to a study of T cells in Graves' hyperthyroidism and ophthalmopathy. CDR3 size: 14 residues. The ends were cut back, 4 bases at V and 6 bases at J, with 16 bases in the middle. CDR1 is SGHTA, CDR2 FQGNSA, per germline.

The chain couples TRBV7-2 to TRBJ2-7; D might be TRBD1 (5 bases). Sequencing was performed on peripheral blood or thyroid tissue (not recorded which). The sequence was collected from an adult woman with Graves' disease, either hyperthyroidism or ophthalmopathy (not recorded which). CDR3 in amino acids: CASSSKIGASEQYF. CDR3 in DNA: TGTGCCAGCAGCTCCAAGATTGGGGCATCCGAGCAGTACTTC.